The source of this TCR beta chain is a study of blood T cell repertoires in COVID-19 (dated by TCRdb to 2020 to 2021). In the study overall: Samples covering the acute and convalescent phases of COVID-19 were provided by collaborators in the United States, Italy and Spain. The prospective study material was composed of cDNA or gDNA derived from T cells, B-cell-depleted T cells, or PBMCs. Subjects who had been exposed to COVID-19, were actively infected with it, or had recovered from it provided the deeply sampled blood TCRbeta repertoires that made up the dataset. The repertoires were released in a freely available public database meant as a resource for research on the immune response to SARS-CoV-2. Samples were obtained from the ongoing ImmuneRACE study (first 160 participants) and from some 1,200 subjects provided by 6 global collaborators. A de-identified subject ID, COVID-19 status, age in years and sex were almost always included in the sample metadata. HLA class I and class II types, where available, came from metadata supplied by the sample provider rather than from assay-based typing. On the study overall, not on this receptor specifically: The quantity of clinical and demographic metadata differed by source and by participant and was supplied without curation.

One collaborating source in Seattle enrolled patients during active infection and followed them longitudinally through the course of disease. The collaborating institutions used their own protocols to collect whole blood in K2EDTA tubes. Collaborator samples were shipped for TCRbeta analysis as frozen whole blood, isolated PBMCs, or DNA extracted from either sample type. Concerning this clone itself: Its antigen specificity is not known. Nothing much larger sits one base from this clone, and base qualities are not available.

V is cut back by 4 bases and J by 5 bases, with 4 bases in the junction unmatched. From its cysteine to its phenylalanine, the CDR3 spans 13 amino acids. Just the 39-base CDR3 DNA is kept, in frame starting at base 1. TCRbeta CDR3 regions were amplified from genomic DNA using the immunoSEQ Assay, a bias-controlled multiplex PCR. The study's processing was this. The number of nucleated cells in each sample was estimated by amplification of reference gene primers within the assay. To quantify the absolute abundance of each unique TCRbeta CDR3 rearrangement, sequence reads were collapsed and filtered. For each sample, productive Simpson clonality was calculated as the square root of Simpson's diversity index over productive rearrangements. TCRdb re-hosts the immuneACCESS table, in-frame sequences only. Its copies lack some clones; in the studies checked, an unresolved V gene accounts for under half of them, and the cause for the rest is not known. That table furnishes V, J and clone size, whereas the DNA furnished D and trimming. The sample yields 150,000 or so clones; 65% to 90% were counted once. The ten largest clones capture approximately 6.8% of the sample.

The sample was peripheral blood. This TCR came from a woman in her thirties or forties with COVID-19, enrolled during active disease. The sequence is built from TRBV12-3 or TRBV12-4 and TRBJ1-1; 7 bases in the junction line up with TRBD1. The DNA reads TGTGCCAGCAGTTCACTACAGGGGACTGAAGCTTTCTTT. Translated, it reads CASSSLQGTEAFF.